The 10 T cell receptor beta chains below all came from one sample that was sequenced in a study of identical twins. TCRdb used MiXCR to reprocess the 5' RACE reads, holding one entry per CDR3 protein. This sample carries 420,000 or so distinct CDR3 sequences, around a sixth of them seen once, and the ten largest clones take about 12%. Sequenced material: naive T cells sorted from blood. These receptors came from a middle-aged man in good health.

The chain employs TRBV7-2 and TRBJ1-1, with 10 bases fitting TRBD1. This CDR3 region has 17 residues. Trimming took 1 base from V and 1 from J; bases not matched to a gene: 6. The V gene's germline CDR1 is SGHTA and CDR2 FQGNSA. The CDR3 reads CASSLVDRGWGNTEAFF. The CDR3 bases are TGTGCCAGCAGCTTAGTGGACAGGGGGTGGGGGAACACTGAAGCTTTCTTT.

The V call is TRBV27, the J call TRBJ2-7, with 12 bases that match TRBD2. V shed 5 bases and J 0 bases; nucleotides not matched to a gene: 8. CDR1 and CDR2 from the germline V gene are MNHEY and SMNVEV (reference sequence). The CDR3 has 17 residues. CDR3 amino acids: CASSLLAGGAPSYEQYF. The CDR3 DNA sequence: TGTGCCAGCAGTCTACTAGCGGGGGGAGCCCCCTCCTACGAGCAGTACTTC.

In its sample, this clonotype was seen many times. The junction does not match germline at one end; this may be a read error. V and J are TRBV7-7 and TRBJ2-1; 9 positions agree with TRBD1. The germline V gene encodes CDR1 SSHAT and CDR2 FNYEAQ (reference sequence). CDR3 length: 13 residues. CDR3 loop: CASSAGQGDEQFF. The CDR3 DNA follows: TGTGCTAGCAGCGCGGGACAGGGCGATGAGCAGTTCTTC.

This clonotype has a handful of counts. The gene calls are TRBV7-2 and TRBJ2-1; D is uncertain. The V and J ends lost 1 base and 6 bases respectively, with 13 bases between them. Germline CDR1 and CDR2: SGHTA and FQGNSA. This CDR3 has 15 amino acids. Here the CDR3 DNA reads TGTGCCAGCAGCTTAGATACTCGGCGCCTCAATGAGCAGTTCTTC. Its translation: CASSLDTRRLNEQFF.

This clonotype was observed a few times. J is TRBJ2-3 and V is TRBV6-1; TRBD2 might be the D (6 bases). The CDR3 is 14 amino acids. V was trimmed by 2 bases and J by 4 bases, leaving 10 bases between them. Germline-derived CDR1 and CDR2 are MNHNS and SASEGT. The CDR3: CASSERGGPDTQYF. CDR3 nucleotides: TGTGCCAGCAGTGAACGGGGAGGACCAGATACGCAGTATTTT.

This clonotype was recorded many times. The V call is TRBV2, the J call TRBJ2-1; D perhaps matches TRBD1 (6 bases). Germline CDR1 SNHLY, CDR2 FYNNEI. Trimming shortened V by 7 bases and J by 2 bases, and 15 bases separated the two germline ends. The CDR3 has 15 amino acids. CDR3 amino acids: CASTGDPSTYNEQFF. In nucleotides, the CDR3 is TGTGCCAGCACAGGGGACCCGTCTACCTACAATGAGCAGTTCTTC.

Ten or more counts support this clonotype. This rearrangement joins TRBV21-1 to TRBJ2-1; TRBD1, the table's D call, lacks a check against the DNA. TRBV21-1 is annotated as a pseudogene. This CDR3 comprises 14 residues. The CDR3 loop is CASSSAGTHNEQFF. The CDR3 DNA follows: TGTGCCAGCAGCTCCGCCGGGACACACAATGAGCAGTTCTTC.

This clonotype was seen a few times. The rearrangement joins TRBV10-3 to TRBJ1-1; D might be TRBD1 (5 bases). Germline assignment: CDR1 ENHRY and CDR2 SYGVKD. The length of the CDR3 is 14 residues. Deletions cut 5 bases from V and 0 bases from J, with 10 bases between. This CDR3 reads CAISSRGVNTEAFF. The CDR3 bases are TGTGCCATCAGTTCCCGGGGGGTGAACACTGAAGCTTTCTTT.

This clonotype was detected a few times. The chain couples TRBV28 to TRBJ2-7; possible D gene TRBD1, 6 bases. The V gene lost 6 bases and the J gene lost 6 bases, with 12 bases spanning the gap. The length of the CDR3 is 12 residues. The germline gives CDR1 MDHEN, CDR2 SYDVKM. The CDR3 DNA reads TGTGCCAGCAGGGACAGTACAGGCGAGCAGTACTTC. It yields the protein CASRDSTGEQYF. Full variable domain (remainder filled in from reference TRBV28 and TRBJ2-7): DVKVTQSSRYLVKRTGEKVFLECVQDMDHENMFWYRQDPGLGLRLIYFSYDVKMKEKGDIPEGYSVSREKKERFSLILESASTNQTSMYLCASRDSTGEQYFGPGTRLTVT.

The rearrangement joins TRBV5-6 to TRBJ1-6; 9 bases are shared with TRBD1. The CDR3 contains 15 residues. Germline CDR1 is SGHDT and CDR2 is YYEEEE. The V gene end was trimmed by 5 bases and the J gene end by 5 bases; junction bases not matched to a gene: 5. CDR3 loop: CASRRRQGDNSPLHF. The CDR3 DNA reads TGTGCCAGCAGGAGACGACAGGGGGATAATTCACCCCTCCACTTT.